The TCR beta chain described here comes from a study of cytomegalovirus exposure and HLA in healthy donors. Study outcomes and limitations: The study designated 150 or so TCR beta chains cytomegalovirus-associated. A classifier reportedly called cytomegalovirus status with high sensitivity and specificity. The majority of TCR sequences were rare, yet some public TCRs appeared in many donors.

To note about this clone: Its antigen is as yet unknown.

V lost 0 bases to trimming and J lost 10 bases, with 18 bases between them. CDR1 and CDR2 from the germline V gene are LGHNA and YSLEER. The CDR3 sequence is 15 residues long. Sequenced by immunoSEQ multiplex PCR; TCRdb stores in-frame clones only, minus some. The sample contains some 250,000 clones, nearly 90% of which appear only once. The TCR originated in a young woman in good health and CMV-seronegative. The V and J genes are TRBV4-3 and TRBJ1-2; D possibly corresponds to TRBD1 (5 bases). The material sequenced was PBMCs. In DNA form, the CDR3 reads TGCGCCAGCAGCCAAGAAGTTAGGACAAGGAAAATCTACACCTTC. It encodes CASSQEVRTRKIYTF.